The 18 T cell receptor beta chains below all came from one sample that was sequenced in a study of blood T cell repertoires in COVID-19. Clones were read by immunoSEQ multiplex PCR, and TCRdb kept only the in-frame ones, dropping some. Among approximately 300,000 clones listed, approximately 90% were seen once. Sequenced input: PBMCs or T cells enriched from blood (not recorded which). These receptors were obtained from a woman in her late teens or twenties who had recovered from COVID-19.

CDR3 amino acids: CAWSGGGLVETQYF. The CDR3 DNA sequence: TGTGCCTGGAGTGGGGGGGGATTGGTGGAGACCCAGTACTTC. This rearrangement joins TRBV30 to TRBJ2-5; 7 nucleotides align to TRBD2. The CDR3 has 14 amino acids. V trimming: 1 base; J trimming: 5 bases; junction bases outside the gene matches: 7. In germline, CDR1 is GTSNPN, CDR2 SVGIG (reference sequence).

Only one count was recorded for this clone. CDR3 sequence (DNA): TGTGCCTGGACGATAGGGACTTATCCTAGCACAGATACGCAGTATTTT. Translating gives CAWTIGTYPSTDTQYF. The rearrangement uses TRBV30 and TRBJ2-3; D is perhaps TRBD2 (6 bases). This CDR3 contains 16 residues. The germline gives CDR1 GTSNPN, CDR2 SVGIG (reference sequence). Trimming removed 4 bases from V and 0 bases from J, with 17 bases in between.

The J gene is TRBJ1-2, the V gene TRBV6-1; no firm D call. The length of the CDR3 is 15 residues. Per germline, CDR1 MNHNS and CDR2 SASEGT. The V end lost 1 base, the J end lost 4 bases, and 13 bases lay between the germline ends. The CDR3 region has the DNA TGTGCCAGCAGTGAAGGTGTTTGGAGCCCCTATGGCTACACCTTC. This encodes CASSEGVWSPYGYTF.

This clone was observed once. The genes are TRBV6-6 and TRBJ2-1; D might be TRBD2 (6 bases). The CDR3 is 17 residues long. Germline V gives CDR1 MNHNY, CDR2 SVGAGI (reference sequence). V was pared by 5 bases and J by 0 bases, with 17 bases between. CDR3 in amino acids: CASSPRVRGYSYNEQFF. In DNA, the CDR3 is TGTGCCAGCAGTCCCCGCGTGCGGGGCTACTCCTACAATGAGCAGTTCTTC.

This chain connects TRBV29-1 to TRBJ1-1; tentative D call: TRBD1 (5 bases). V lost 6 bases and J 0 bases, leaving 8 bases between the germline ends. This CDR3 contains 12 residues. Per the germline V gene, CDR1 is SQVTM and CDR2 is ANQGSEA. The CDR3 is CSVKGMNTEAFF. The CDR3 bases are TGCAGCGTGAAGGGGATGAACACTGAAGCTTTCTTT.

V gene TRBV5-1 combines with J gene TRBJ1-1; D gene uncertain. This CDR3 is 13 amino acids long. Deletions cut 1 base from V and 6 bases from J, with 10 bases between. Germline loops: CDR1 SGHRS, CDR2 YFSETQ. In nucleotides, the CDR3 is TGCGCCAGCAGCTTGTCGGTCCTCGCTGAAGCTTTCTTT. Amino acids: CASSLSVLAEAFF.

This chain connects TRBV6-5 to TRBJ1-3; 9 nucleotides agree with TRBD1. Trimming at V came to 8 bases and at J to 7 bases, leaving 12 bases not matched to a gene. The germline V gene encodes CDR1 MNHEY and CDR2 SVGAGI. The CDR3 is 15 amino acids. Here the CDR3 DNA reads TGTGCCAGCGTGGCCGGACAGGGGTGGATCAACACCATATATTTT. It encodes CASVAGQGWINTIYF.

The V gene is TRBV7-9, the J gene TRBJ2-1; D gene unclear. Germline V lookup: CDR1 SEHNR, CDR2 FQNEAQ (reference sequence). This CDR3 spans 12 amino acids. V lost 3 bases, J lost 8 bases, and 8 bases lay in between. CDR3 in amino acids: CASSFVIDEQFF. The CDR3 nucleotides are TGTGCCAGCAGCTTCGTTATAGATGAGCAGTTCTTC.

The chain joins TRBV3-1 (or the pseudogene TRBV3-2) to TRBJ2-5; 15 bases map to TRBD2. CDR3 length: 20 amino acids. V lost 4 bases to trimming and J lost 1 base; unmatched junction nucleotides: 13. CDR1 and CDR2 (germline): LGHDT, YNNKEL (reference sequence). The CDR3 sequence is CASSRSPGLAGGGFQETQYF. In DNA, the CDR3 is TGTGCCAGCAGCCGATCCCCGGGACTAGCGGGAGGTGGGTTCCAAGAGACCCAGTACTTC.

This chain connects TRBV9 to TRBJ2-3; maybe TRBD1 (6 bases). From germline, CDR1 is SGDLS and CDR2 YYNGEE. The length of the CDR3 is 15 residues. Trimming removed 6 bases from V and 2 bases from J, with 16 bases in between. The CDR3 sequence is CASNSAGTSTDTQYF. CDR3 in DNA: TGTGCCAGCAATTCGGCCGGGACATCCACAGATACGCAGTATTTT.

CDR3 sequence reads: CASSQDAGVVYGYTF. The CDR3 bases are TGCGCCAGCAGCCAAGACGCAGGGGTTGTCTATGGCTACACCTTC. The chain is built from TRBV4-1 and TRBJ1-2; maybe TRBD1 (6 bases). Deletions cut 0 bases from V and 4 bases from J, with 12 bases between. Germline-derived CDR1 and CDR2 are MGHRA and YSYEKL. This CDR3 is built from 15 residues.

This CDR3 is CASSELDYGYTF. As DNA, the CDR3 is TGTGCCAGCAGTGAATTAGACTATGGCTACACCTTC. J is TRBJ1-2 and V is TRBV6-1, with D unresolved. Germline V gene lookup returns CDR1 MNHNS and CDR2 SASEGT. Trimming removed 2 bases from V and 3 bases from J, with 4 bases in between. CDR3 length: 12 residues.

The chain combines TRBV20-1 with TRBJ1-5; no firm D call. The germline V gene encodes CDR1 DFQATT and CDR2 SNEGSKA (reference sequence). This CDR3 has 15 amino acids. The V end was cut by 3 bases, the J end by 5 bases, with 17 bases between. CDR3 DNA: TGCAGTGCTAGTCGAGGCAGACACGGGGATCAGCCCCAGCATTTT. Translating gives CSASRGRHGDQPQHF.

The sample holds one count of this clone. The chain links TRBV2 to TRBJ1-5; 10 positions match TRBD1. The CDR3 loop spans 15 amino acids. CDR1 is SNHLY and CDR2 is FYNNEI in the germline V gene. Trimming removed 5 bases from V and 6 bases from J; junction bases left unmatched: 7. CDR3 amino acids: CASSLQTGGGQPQHF. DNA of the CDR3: TGTGCCAGCAGTCTCCAGACAGGGGGCGGTCAGCCCCAGCATTTT.

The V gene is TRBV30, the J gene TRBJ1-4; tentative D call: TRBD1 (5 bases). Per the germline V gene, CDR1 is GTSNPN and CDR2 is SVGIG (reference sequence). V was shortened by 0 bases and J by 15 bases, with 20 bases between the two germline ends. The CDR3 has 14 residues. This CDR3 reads CAWSVWGRVKGVFF. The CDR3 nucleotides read TGTGCCTGGAGTGTATGGGGCAGGGTAAAAGGAGTGTTTTTT. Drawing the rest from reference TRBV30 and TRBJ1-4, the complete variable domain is SQTIHQWPATLVQPVGSPLSLECTVEGTSNPNLYWYRQAAGRGLQLLFYSVGIGQISSEVPQNLSASRPQDRQFILSSKKLLLSDSGFYLCAWSVWGRVKGVFFGSGTQLSVL.

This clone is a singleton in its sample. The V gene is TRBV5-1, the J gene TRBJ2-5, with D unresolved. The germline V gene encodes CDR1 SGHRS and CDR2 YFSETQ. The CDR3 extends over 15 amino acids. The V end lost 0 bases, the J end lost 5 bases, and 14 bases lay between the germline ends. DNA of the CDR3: TGCGCCAGCAGCTTGGACTTCCATAGGCGGGAGACCCAGTACTTC. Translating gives CASSLDFHRRETQYF.

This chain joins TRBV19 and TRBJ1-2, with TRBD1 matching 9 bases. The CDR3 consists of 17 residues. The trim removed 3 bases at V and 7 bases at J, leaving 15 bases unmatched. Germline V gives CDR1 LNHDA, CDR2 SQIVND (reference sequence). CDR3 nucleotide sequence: TGTGCCAGTAGTATCGAAAGGGGACAGGGTCTTTATAGTGGCTACACCTTC. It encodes CASSIERGQGLYSGYTF.

The CDR3 nucleotides read TGTGCCAGTAGTATCCTAGCGGGGGCCCCCACCGGGGAGCTGTTTTTT. Translated: CASSILAGAPTGELFF. This chain joins TRBV19 and TRBJ2-2; 10 nucleotides agree with TRBD2. The germline V gene encodes CDR1 LNHDA and CDR2 SQIVND (reference sequence). With 3 bases clipped from V and 4 bases from J, the junction kept 5 bases outside the gene matches. The CDR3 is made up of 16 amino acids.